Listed here are 8 T cell receptor beta chains from one sample, sequenced in a study of CD8 T cells in Susac syndrome. RNA, at about 0.45 to 1 ug, was reverse transcribed with random hexamers. TCRdb reprocessed the immunoSEQ multiplex PCR reads via MiXCR and lists one record per CDR3 protein. This table holds 100,000 to 150,000 distinct CDR3 sequences, more than 90% found once. Sequencing was carried out using CD4+ T cells from PBMCs. Receptor source: a human donor in good health.

The rearrangement uses TRBV7-9 and TRBJ2-5, with 12 bases lining up with TRBD2. Germline CDR1 and CDR2: SEHNR and FQNEAQ (reference sequence). With 5 bases clipped from V and 4 bases from J, the junction kept 5 bases outside the gene matches. This CDR3 region has 15 residues. The CDR3 region has the DNA TGTGCCAGCAGCCATACGACTAGCGGGAGAGAGACCCAGTACTTC. Translating gives CASSHTTSGRETQYF.

This clonotype was seen more than once but under ten times. The V and J genes are TRBV5-1 and TRBJ2-5; D not certain. CDR3 length: 13 residues. Trimming stripped 0 bases from V and 1 base from J, with 4 bases between. Germline V gene sequence: CDR1 SGHRS, CDR2 YFSETQ. CDR3 protein: CASSLGAQETQYF. The CDR3, as DNA: TGCGCCAGCAGCTTGGGGGCCCAAGAGACCCAGTACTTC. The full variable domain, rest sourced from reference TRBV5-1 and TRBJ2-5, is KAGVTQTPRYLIKTRGQQVTLSCSPISGHRSVSWYQQTPGQGLQFLFEYFSETQRNKGNFPGRFSGRQFSNSRSEMNVSTLELGDSALYLCASSLGAQETQYFGPGTRLLVL.

CDR3 loop: CASSLWTEEAFF. CDR3 bases: TGTGCCAGCAGTTTATGGACAGAAGAAGCTTTCTTT. The chain links TRBV12-3 or TRBV12-4 to TRBJ1-1, with D possibly TRBD1 on 6 matching bases. The CDR3 spans 12 residues. Trimming left V 2 bases short and J 8 bases short, with 9 bases between.

This rearrangement joins TRBV4-2 to TRBJ2-7, with D possibly TRBD2 on 6 matching bases. The V gene's germline CDR1 is LGHNA and CDR2 YNFKEQ. The CDR3 has 12 residues. Trimming shortened V by 3 bases and J by 7 bases, and 10 bases separated the two germline ends. The CDR3 DNA is TGTGCCAGCAGCCATCCCCGGGAGGAGCAGTACTTC. Protein product: CASSHPREEQYF.

The chain recombines TRBV7-2 with TRBJ2-7; D is unresolved. Trimming stripped 0 bases from V and 1 base from J, with 7 bases between. The CDR3 runs 14 residues. Germline loops: CDR1 SGHTA, CDR2 FQGNSA. The CDR3 loop reads CASSLAAGSYEQYF. The DNA of the CDR3 is TGTGCCAGCAGCTTAGCCGCAGGTTCCTACGAGCAGTACTTC.

This chain joins TRBV5-6 and TRBJ2-2; 11 nucleotides align to TRBD2. Germline CDR1 and CDR2: SGHDT and YYEEEE. This CDR3 is 17 amino acids long. V dropped 4 bases and J dropped 3; count of bases not matched to a gene: 8. This CDR3 reads CASSSRRTSGHTGELFF. CDR3 nucleotides: TGTGCCAGCAGCAGCCGACGGACTAGCGGGCACACCGGGGAGCTGTTTTTT.

V gene TRBV6-5 combines with J gene TRBJ1-2, with 9 bases lining up with TRBD1. Germline V lookup: CDR1 MNHEY, CDR2 SVGAGI. V shed 6 bases and J 10 bases; nucleotides not matched to a gene: 12. The CDR3 length is 14 residues. DNA of the CDR3: TGTGCCAGCAGCTCCTGGACAGGGGAATACTACTACACCTTC. It yields the protein CASSSWTGEYYYTF.

This clonotype occurred once. The chain carries TRBV6-2 or TRBV6-3 and TRBJ2-7, with TRBD1 matching over 9 bases. The germline CDR1 and CDR2 sequences are MNHEY and SVGEGT. V dropped 2 bases and J dropped 5; count of bases not matched to a gene: 7. There are 15 residues in the CDR3. The CDR3 spells CASSYRGQGINEQYF. CDR3 nucleotides: TGTGCCAGCAGTTACCGTGGACAGGGGATCAACGAGCAGTACTTC.